These T cell receptor beta chains were read from a single sample in a study of T cells in Graves' hyperthyroidism and ophthalmopathy. In TCRdb, the multiplex PCR reads were re-called with MiXCR into one record per CDR3 protein. Found here are 250,000 to 300,000 distinct CDR3 sequences, just over 14% of them singletons; the top ten hold 10% to 15%. The specimen sequenced was blood. The receptors here all came from a woman in her thirties or forties with Graves' hyperthyroidism that later progressed to Graves' ophthalmopathy. Both conserved end residues are part of each CDR3. Each record gives: clone size, V gene, D gene, J gene, CDR3 DNA, CDR3 protein. D genes are given only for firm matches. Sizes are listed as once, few, many or a size class.

size: many; V: TRBV5-6; D: NA; J: TRBJ2-3; DNA: TGTGCCAGCAGCTCCCCCTCAGGGGAGGATACGCAGTATTTT; CDR3: CASSSPSGEDTQYF
size: many; V: TRBV10-3; D: NA; J: TRBJ2-4; DNA: TGTGCCATCAGTGAGTCTCCGAATAGACTAGCCAAAAACATTCAGTACTTC; CDR3: CAISESPNRLAKNIQYF
size: many; V: TRBV2; D: TRBD1; J: TRBJ2-5; DNA: TGTGCCAGCAGTCAAAGACAGGGAGCAACCCAGTACTTC; CDR3: CASSQRQGATQYF
size: many; V: TRBV14; D: TRBD2; J: TRBJ2-5; DNA: TGTGCCAGCAGCCACCTTCCTAGCGGTAAAGAGACCCAGTACTTC; CDR3: CASSHLPSGKETQYF
size: many; V: TRBV10-2; D: NA; J: TRBJ2-5; DNA: TGCGCCAGCAGTCAAGGCGGGGTACAAGAGACCCAGTACTTC; CDR3: CASSQGGVQETQYF
size: few; V: TRBV18; D: TRBD2; J: TRBJ2-1; DNA: TGTGCCAGCTCACCACCGTTTGTACGGACTAGCGGGAACAATGAGCAGTTCTTC; CDR3: CASSPPFVRTSGNNEQFF
size: many; V: TRBV24-1; D: NA; J: TRBJ1-1; DNA: TGTGCCACCAGTCAAGCAGCGAACACTGAAGCTTTCTTT; CDR3: CATSQAANTEAFF
size: many; V: TRBV20-1; D: NA; J: TRBJ2-3; DNA: TGCAGTGCTAGGATGGGGCCCGGGACAGATACGCAGTATTTT; CDR3: CSARMGPGTDTQYF
size: many; V: TRBV5-6; D: TRBD2; J: TRBJ2-2; DNA: TGTGCCAGCAGCTTGGTACTAGCGGGAGTGAGGACCGGGGAGCTGTTTTTT; CDR3: CASSLVLAGVRTGELFF
size: many; V: TRBV12-3/TRBV12-4; D: NA; J: TRBJ1-5; DNA: TGTGCCAGCAGTTCCTACCGGGACATAAATCAGCCCCAGCATTTT; CDR3: CASSSYRDINQPQHF